The clone carrying this TCR beta chain has a count of ten or more. No antigen is known for it. CDR3 length equals 13 residues. Trimming stripped 3 bases from V and 4 bases from J, with 9 bases between. Germline assignment: CDR1 KGHDR and CDR2 SFDVKD. Unique molecular identifiers were attached to individual cDNA molecules. TCRdb re-called the 5' RACE reads with MiXCR, one entry per CDR3 protein. The repertoire includes tens of thousands of distinct CDR3 sequences, around 7% of them detected once, and around 5% sits in the top ten. The data belong to a study of early T cells in non-severe SARS-CoV-2 infection. The overall study: With bulk RNA from unsorted whole blood as input, sequencing yielded unpaired chains.

Study conclusions and caveats: Using VDJdb, the matching emphasized anti-spike CD8 responses while missing private and CD4 specificities.

The input for sequencing was whole blood, taken at baseline. This sequence was found in an adult who was a healthcare worker with PCR-confirmed SARS-CoV-2 infection or an uninfected control (not recorded which). This chain links TRBV24-1 with TRBJ2-7; tentatively, D is TRBD1 (6 bases). CDR3 bases: TGTGCCACCAGTGATATTACAGGGTACGAGCAGTACTTC. Encoded protein: CATSDITGYEQYF.